The clone carrying this T cell receptor (beta chain) was observed a handful of times. This specimen belongs to a study of control samples from healthy donors and cancer patients. Sequencing used immunoSEQ multiplex PCR; TCRdb keeps in-frame clones, though not all of them. The table has under 30,000 clones, about 82% seen once. Trimming shortened V by 4 bases and J by 0 bases, and 6 bases separated the two germline ends. This CDR3 is 13 amino acids long. The germline V gene encodes CDR1 MNHEY and CDR2 SMNVEV (reference sequence). The sample was PBMCs. This chain connects TRBV27 to TRBJ1-1; D unclear. The receptor's source is a woman aged 60-75 years with head and neck cancer. The CDR3, as DNA: TGTGCCAGCAGTTCCGCTATGAACACTGAAGCTTTCTTT. This translates into CASSSAMNTEAFF.